The entry below describes one T cell receptor (beta chain). Its antigen remains unidentified. The CDR3 loop spans 11 amino acids. With 8 bases removed from V and 4 bases from J, the gap between germline ends came to 8 bases. Looked up from germline, CDR1 is SNHLY and CDR2 is FYNNEI. The data were taken from a study of shared clonotypes between healthy human individuals. Investigators divided CD4+ cells into CD45RA+ naive and CD45RA-negative memory subsets. The table came from immunoSEQ multiplex PCR; TCRdb's copy has only in-frame clones and leaves some out. The sample contains hundreds of thousands of clones, about 74% of which appear only once. Study findings and constraints: Of the naive CD4 clonotypes, 4% to 5% were shared across a handful of donors.

The clonotype originates from a woman aged 25 to 39 in good health. The chain links TRBV2 to TRBJ1-2; perhaps TRBD1 as D (5 bases). The sequenced sample was memory CD4+ T cells sorted from blood. Described subset: CD45RA-negative fraction. CDR3 sequence (DNA): TGTGCCAGCGGAACAGGCTATGGCTACACCTTC. Protein sequence: CASGTGYGYTF.